This paragraph reports one T cell receptor (beta chain). These data are taken from a study of OX40 agonist ivuxolimab in advanced cancers. The assay was immunoSEQ multiplex PCR, and TCRdb's table has in-frame clones only and misses some. Of more than 65,000 clones in the sample, roughly 84% were seen once. Source: CD4+ or CD8+ T cells sorted from blood, taken in a trial of the OX40 agonist ivuxolimab. The TCR originated in an adult with an advanced solid tumor such as melanoma, head and neck, liver or kidney cancer.

CDR3 DNA: TGTGCCAGTAGTAACATCGGGGGGTTTTACACTGAAGCTTTCTTT. It codes for CASSNIGGFYTEAFF. The V call is TRBV19, the J call TRBJ1-1; tentative D call: TRBD1 (5 bases). V gave up 4 bases and J gave up 3 bases, with 15 bases separating them. The CDR3 extends over 15 amino acids. CDR1 is LNHDA and CDR2 is SQIVND in the germline V gene (reference sequence).